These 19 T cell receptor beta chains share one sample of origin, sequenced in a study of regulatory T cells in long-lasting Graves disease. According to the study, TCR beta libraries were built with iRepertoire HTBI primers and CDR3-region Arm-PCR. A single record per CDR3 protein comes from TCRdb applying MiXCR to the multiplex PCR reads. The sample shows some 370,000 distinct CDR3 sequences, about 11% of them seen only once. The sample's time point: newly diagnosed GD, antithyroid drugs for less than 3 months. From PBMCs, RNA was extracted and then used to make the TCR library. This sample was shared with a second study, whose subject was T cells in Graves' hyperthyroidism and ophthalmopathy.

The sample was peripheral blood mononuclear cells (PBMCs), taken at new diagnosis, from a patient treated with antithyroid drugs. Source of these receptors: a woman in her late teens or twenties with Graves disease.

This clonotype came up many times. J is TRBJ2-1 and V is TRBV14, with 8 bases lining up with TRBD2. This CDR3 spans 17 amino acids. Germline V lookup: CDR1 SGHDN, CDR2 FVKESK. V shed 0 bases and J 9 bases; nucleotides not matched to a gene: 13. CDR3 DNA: TGTGCCAGCAGCCAAGAAGGGCCGGGACTAGTGGGGGTTGAGCAGTTCTTC. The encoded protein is CASSQEGPGLVGVEQFF.

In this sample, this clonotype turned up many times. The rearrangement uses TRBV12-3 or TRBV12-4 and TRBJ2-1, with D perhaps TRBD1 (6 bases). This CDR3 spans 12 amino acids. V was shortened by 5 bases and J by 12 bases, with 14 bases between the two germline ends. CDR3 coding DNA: TGTGCCAGCAGTCCCGACGAGGGGGTGCAGTTCTTC. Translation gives CASSPDEGVQFF.

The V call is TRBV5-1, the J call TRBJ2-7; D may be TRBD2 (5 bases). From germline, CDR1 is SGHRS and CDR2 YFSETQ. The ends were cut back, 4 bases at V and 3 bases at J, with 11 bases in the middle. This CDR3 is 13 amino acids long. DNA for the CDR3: TGCGCCAGCAGCCCGGGGTCTGACTACGAGCAGTACTTC. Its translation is CASSPGSDYEQYF.

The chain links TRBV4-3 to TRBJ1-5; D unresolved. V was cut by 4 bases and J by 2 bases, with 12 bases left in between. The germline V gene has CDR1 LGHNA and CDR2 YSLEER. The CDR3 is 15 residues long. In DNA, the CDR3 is TGCGCCAGCAGCCTTGCGCTTGGGGGCAATCAGCCCCAGCATTTT. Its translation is CASSLALGGNQPQHF.

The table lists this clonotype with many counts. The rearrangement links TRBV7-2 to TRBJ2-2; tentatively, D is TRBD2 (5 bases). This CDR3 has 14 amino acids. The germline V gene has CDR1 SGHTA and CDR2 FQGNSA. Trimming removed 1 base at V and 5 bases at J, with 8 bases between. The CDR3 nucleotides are TGTGCCAGCAGCTTAGTCGAGGGAACCGGGGAGCTGTTTTTT. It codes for CASSLVEGTGELFF. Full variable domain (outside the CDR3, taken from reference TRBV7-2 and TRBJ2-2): GAGVSQSPSNKVTEKGKDVELRCDPISGHTALYWYRQSLGQGLEFLIYFQGNSAPDKSGLPSDRFSAERTGGSVSTLTIQRTQQEDSAVYLCASSLVEGTGELFFGEGSRLTVL.

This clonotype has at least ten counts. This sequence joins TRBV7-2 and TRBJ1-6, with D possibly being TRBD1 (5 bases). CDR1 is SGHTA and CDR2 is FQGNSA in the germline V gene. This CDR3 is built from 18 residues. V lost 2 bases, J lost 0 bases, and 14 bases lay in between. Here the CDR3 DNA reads TGTGCCAGCAGCTTACTTCCCGGGGGGAGCTCCTATAATTCACCCCTCCACTTT. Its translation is CASSLLPGGSSYNSPLHF.

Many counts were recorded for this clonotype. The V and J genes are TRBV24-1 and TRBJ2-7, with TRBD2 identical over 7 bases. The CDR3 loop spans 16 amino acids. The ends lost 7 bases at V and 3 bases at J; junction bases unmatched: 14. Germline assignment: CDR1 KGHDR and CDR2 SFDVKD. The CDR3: CATSRTLAVYFYEQYV. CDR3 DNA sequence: TGTGCCACCAGCAGGACCCTAGCGGTCTATTTCTACGAGCAGTACGTC.

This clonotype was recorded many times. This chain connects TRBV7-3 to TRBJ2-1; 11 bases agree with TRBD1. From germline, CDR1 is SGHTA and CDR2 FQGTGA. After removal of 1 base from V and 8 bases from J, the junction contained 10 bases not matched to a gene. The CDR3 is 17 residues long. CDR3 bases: TGTGCCAGCAGCTTAAGCTGGGGGACAGGGGGTTCAGATGAGCAGTTCTTC. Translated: CASSLSWGTGGSDEQFF.

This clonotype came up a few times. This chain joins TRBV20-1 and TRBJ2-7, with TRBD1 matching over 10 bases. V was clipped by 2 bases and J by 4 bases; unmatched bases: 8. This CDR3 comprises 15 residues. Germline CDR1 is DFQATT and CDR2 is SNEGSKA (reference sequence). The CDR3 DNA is TGCAGTGCTAGACCCTTTGGGACAGGGGATTACGAGCAGTACTTC. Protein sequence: CSARPFGTGDYEQYF.

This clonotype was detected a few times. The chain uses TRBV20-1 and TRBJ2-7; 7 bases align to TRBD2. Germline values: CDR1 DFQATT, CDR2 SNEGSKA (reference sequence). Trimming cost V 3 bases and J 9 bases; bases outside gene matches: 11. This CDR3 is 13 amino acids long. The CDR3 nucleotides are TGCAGTGCTAGGAGCGGGGCCTTCAATGGGCAGTACTTC. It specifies CSARSGAFNGQYF.

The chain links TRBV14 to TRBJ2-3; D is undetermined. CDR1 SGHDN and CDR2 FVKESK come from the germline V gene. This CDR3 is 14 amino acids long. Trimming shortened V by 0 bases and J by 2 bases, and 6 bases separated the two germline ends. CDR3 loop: CASSQDLLTDTQYF. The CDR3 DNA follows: TGTGCCAGCAGCCAAGATCTCCTCACAGATACGCAGTATTTT.

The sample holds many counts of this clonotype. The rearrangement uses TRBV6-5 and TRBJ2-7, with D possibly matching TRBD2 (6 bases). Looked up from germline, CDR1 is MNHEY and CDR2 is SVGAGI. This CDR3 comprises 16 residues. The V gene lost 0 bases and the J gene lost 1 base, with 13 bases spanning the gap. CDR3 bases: TGTGCCAGCAGTTACTCGGGGACTCATCATTCCTACGAGCAGTACTTC. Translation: CASSYSGTHHSYEQYF.

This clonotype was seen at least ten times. CDR3 DNA sequence: TGTGCCAGCAGCCTCGAACTAGCTGCCCGCTACAATGAGCAGTTCTTC. Its protein is CASSLELAARYNEQFF. V is TRBV11-2 and J is TRBJ2-1, with D perhaps TRBD2 (6 bases). The ends were cut back, 5 bases at V and 3 bases at J, with 17 bases in the middle. The CDR3 consists of 16 residues. Germline V gene data show CDR1 as SGHAT and CDR2 as FQNNGV.

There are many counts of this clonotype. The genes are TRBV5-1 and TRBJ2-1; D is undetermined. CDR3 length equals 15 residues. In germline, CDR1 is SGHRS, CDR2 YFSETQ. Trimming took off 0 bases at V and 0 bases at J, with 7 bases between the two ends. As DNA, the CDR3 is TGCGCCAGCAGCTTGGAACGGTACTCCTACAATGAGCAGTTCTTC. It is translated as CASSLERYSYNEQFF.

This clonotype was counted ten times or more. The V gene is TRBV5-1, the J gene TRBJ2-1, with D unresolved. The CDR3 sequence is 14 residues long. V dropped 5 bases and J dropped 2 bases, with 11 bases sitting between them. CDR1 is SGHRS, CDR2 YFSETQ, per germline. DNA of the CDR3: TGCGCCAGCAGATTCGGAGCCGCCTACAATGAGCAGTTCTTC. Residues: CASRFGAAYNEQFF.

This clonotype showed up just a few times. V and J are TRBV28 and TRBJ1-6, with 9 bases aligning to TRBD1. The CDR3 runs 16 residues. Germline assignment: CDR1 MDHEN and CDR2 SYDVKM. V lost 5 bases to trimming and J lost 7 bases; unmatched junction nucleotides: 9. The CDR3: CASSERRQGENSPLHF. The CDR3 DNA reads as TGTGCCAGCAGTGAACGAAGACAGGGGGAGAATTCACCCCTCCACTTT.

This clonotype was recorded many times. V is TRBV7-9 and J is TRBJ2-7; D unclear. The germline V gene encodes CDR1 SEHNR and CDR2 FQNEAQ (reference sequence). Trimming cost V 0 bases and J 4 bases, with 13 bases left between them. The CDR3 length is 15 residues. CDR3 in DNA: TGTGCCAGCAGCTTAGCGCTCGTATCGGGTTACGAGCAGTACTTC. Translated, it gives CASSLALVSGYEQYF.

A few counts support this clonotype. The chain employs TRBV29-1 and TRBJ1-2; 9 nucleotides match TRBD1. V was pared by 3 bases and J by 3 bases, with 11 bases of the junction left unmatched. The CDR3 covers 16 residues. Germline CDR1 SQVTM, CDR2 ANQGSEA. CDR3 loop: CSVEGGQGAIDYGYTF. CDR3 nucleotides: TGCAGCGTTGAGGGGGGACAGGGCGCGATAGACTATGGCTACACCTTC.

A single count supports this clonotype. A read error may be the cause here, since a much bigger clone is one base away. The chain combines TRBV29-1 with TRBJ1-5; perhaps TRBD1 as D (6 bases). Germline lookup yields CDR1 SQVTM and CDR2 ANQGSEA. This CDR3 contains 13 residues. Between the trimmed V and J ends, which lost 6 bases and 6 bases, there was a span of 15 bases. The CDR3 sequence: CSVGTRLSQPQHF. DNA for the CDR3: TGCAGCGTGGGGACACGTCTCAGTCAGCCCCAGCATTTT.